The 32 T cell receptor beta chains below were found in one sample sequenced in a study of blood T cells in healthy people across ages. With a J-beta primer mix and a sample-barcoded 5' primer, a second PCR ran about 6 to 11 cycles. TCRdb reanalysed the 5' RACE reads using MiXCR and keeps one entry per CDR3 protein. The sample lists about 1.1 million distinct CDR3 sequences, about two fifths occurring once. Specimen: blood. The receptors were gathered from a man younger than 35 in good health.

The chain is built from TRBV25-1 and TRBJ1-1; D call uncertain. Germline values: CDR1 MGHDK, CDR2 SYGVNS. The CDR3 is 15 residues long. V was shortened by 0 bases and J by 2 bases, with 10 bases between the two germline ends. The CDR3 sequence is CASSEYSFPNTEAFF. The CDR3 DNA follows: TGTGCCAGCAGTGAATATTCATTTCCAAACACTGAAGCTTTCTTT.

There are a few counts of this clonotype. The genes are TRBV7-2 and TRBJ2-3; 7 nucleotides agree with TRBD1. J was trimmed by 5 bases and V by 5 bases; bases with no gene match: 19. The CDR3 has 18 amino acids. Germline lookup yields CDR1 SGHTA and CDR2 FQGNSA. The CDR3 region is CASSLTTGGTALVDTQYF. CDR3 nucleotides: TGTGCCAGCAGCCTAACGACCGGTGGGACAGCCCTAGTAGATACGCAGTATTTT.

This chain connects TRBV7-3 to TRBJ2-5, with D maybe TRBD1 (6 bases). The J call is in doubt because the DNA end fits TRBJ2-7 better. Looked up from germline, CDR1 is SGHTA and CDR2 is FQGTGA. This CDR3 is 15 amino acids long. The CDR3 nucleotides read TGTGCCAGCAGCCCCGAAGTCGACAGGAGTTACGAGCAGTACTTC. Protein product: CASSPEVDRSYEQYF.

This clonotype was seen more than once but under ten times. The J gene is TRBJ2-1, the V gene TRBV20-1; possible D gene TRBD2, 6 bases. The CDR3 contains 12 residues. Germline loops: CDR1 DFQATT, CDR2 SNEGSKA (reference sequence). Between the trimmed V and J ends, which lost 3 bases and 10 bases, there was a span of 13 bases. The CDR3 protein is CSARGLRDEQFF. Written as DNA, the CDR3 is TGCAGTGCTAGGGGACTCCGGGACGAGCAGTTCTTC.

The chain has TRBV3-1 and TRBJ2-5; D might be TRBD2 (5 bases). This CDR3 spans 16 amino acids. The germline V gene encodes CDR1 LGHDT and CDR2 YNNKEL (reference sequence). V dropped 0 bases and J dropped 2 bases, with 13 bases sitting between them. The CDR3 nucleotides read TGTGCCAGCAGCCAAGATTTCGGGGTCATTCAAGAGACCCAGTACTTC. Protein product: CASSQDFGVIQETQYF.

This rearrangement joins TRBV20-1 to TRBJ2-7; the D is unclear. The V end lost 0 bases, the J end lost 7 bases, and 22 bases lay between the germline ends. The length of the CDR3 is 16 residues. The germline V gene encodes CDR1 DFQATT and CDR2 SNEGSKA (reference sequence). The CDR3 protein is CSARDDIRASANEQYF. DNA for the CDR3: TGCAGTGCTAGAGATGATATTCGGGCTTCAGCCAATGAGCAGTACTTC.

The table lists this clonotype with a few counts. The chain couples TRBV10-3 to TRBJ1-1, with 7 bases identical to TRBD1. The CDR3 contains 14 residues. The V gene end was trimmed by 3 bases and the J gene end by 6 bases; junction bases not matched to a gene: 7. CDR1 and CDR2 (germline): ENHRY, SYGVKD. In nucleotides, the CDR3 is TGTGCCATCAGTGAACAGGGGATCGGCGCTGAAGCTTTCTTT. Encoded protein: CAISEQGIGAEAFF.

This sequence joins TRBV29-1 and TRBJ1-2, with no clear D. V dropped 1 base and J dropped 4 bases, with 10 bases sitting between them. Germline V lookup: CDR1 SQVTM, CDR2 ANQGSEA. The CDR3 has 13 residues. CDR3 DNA sequence: TGCAGCGTTGAAGGAGAGGAGATCTATGGCTACACCTTC. As protein: CSVEGEEIYGYTF.

The chain employs TRBV12-3 or TRBV12-4 and TRBJ1-2; 9 bases are a match to TRBD1. The CDR3 sequence is 15 residues long. J lost 4 bases, V lost 5 bases, and 8 bases had no gene match. The CDR3 loop reads CASSPRDRETYGYTF. Here the CDR3 DNA reads TGTGCCAGCAGTCCCCGGGACAGGGAAACCTATGGCTACACCTTC.

This clonotype has a handful of counts. The CDR3 loop is CASVSEGAVGYTF. The CDR3 nucleotides read TGTGCCAGCGTTTCCGAGGGGGCAGTCGGCTACACCTTC. This chain connects TRBV25-1 to TRBJ1-2; 7 bases map to TRBD1. With 8 bases clipped from V and 8 bases from J, the junction kept 11 bases outside the gene matches. Germline V gene sequence: CDR1 MGHDK, CDR2 SYGVNS. The CDR3 covers 13 residues.

This chain links TRBV4-3 with TRBJ2-4; D gene ambiguous. CDR3 length equals 14 residues. The germline CDR1 and CDR2 sequences are LGHNA and YSLEER. Trimming stripped 0 bases from V and 5 bases from J, with 8 bases between. CDR3 DNA sequence: TGCGCCAGCAGCCAAGATACTGGGGAAAACATTCAGTACTTC. Translating gives CASSQDTGENIQYF.

Turning to this clonotype: This may be a read error: a much more frequent sequence differs by one nucleotide. This chain connects TRBV20-1 to TRBJ1-2; D is ambiguous. Germline-derived CDR1 and CDR2 are DFQATT and SNEGSKA (reference sequence). V lost 0 bases and J 1 base, leaving 9 bases between the germline ends. CDR3 length equals 14 residues. CDR3 bases: TGCAGTGCTAGAGATGCTCTGTTTAACTATGGCTACACCTTC. Encoded protein: CSARDALFNYGYTF.

This clonotype was observed a few times. The CDR3 bases are TGTGCCAGCAGCCCCTGGGACGCGAGCTCCTACGAGCAGTACTTC. It encodes CASSPWDASSYEQYF. The chain employs TRBV12-3 or TRBV12-4 and TRBJ2-7; D may correspond to TRBD1 or TRBD2 (5 bases each). The CDR3 loop spans 15 amino acids. The V and J ends lost 6 bases and 0 bases respectively, with 15 bases between them.

The CDR3 sequence is CASSAGYSSYEQYF. The CDR3 DNA follows: TGTGCCAGCAGTGCGGGGTACAGTTCCTACGAGCAGTACTTC. The chain recombines TRBV6-2 or TRBV6-3 with TRBJ2-7; D might be TRBD2 (6 bases). Germline loops: CDR1 MNHEY, CDR2 SVGEGT. Trimming took off 5 bases at V and 1 base at J, with 12 bases between the two ends. The CDR3 is 14 amino acids.

This rearrangement joins TRBV6-6 to TRBJ1-1, with 7 bases that match TRBD1. The V segment lost 10 bases and the J segment 1 base; nucleotides outside the gene matches: 6. Germline V CDR1 and CDR2: MNHNY, SVGAGI (reference sequence). CDR3 size: 13 residues. The CDR3 bases are TGTGCCACTCGAGGACAGGAGAACACTGAAGCTTTCTTT. Its protein product is CATRGQENTEAFF.

In its sample, this clonotype was seen a few times. CDR3 DNA: TGCGCCAGCAGCCAAGCCTTTCCCCGACAGGGGAGGAACACTGAAGCTTTCTTT. Its protein is CASSQAFPRQGRNTEAFF. V and J are TRBV4-1 and TRBJ1-1, with 8 bases that match TRBD1. The trim removed 1 base at V and 1 base at J, leaving 11 bases unmatched. Looked up from germline, CDR1 is MGHRA and CDR2 is YSYEKL. The CDR3 sequence is 18 residues long.

V usage is TRBV5-1 and J usage is TRBJ1-2, with D unclear. Germline loops: CDR1 SGHRS, CDR2 YFSETQ. The V end was cut by 2 bases, the J end by 0 bases, with 11 bases between. The CDR3 totals 15 residues. The CDR3 DNA reads as TGCGCCAGCAGCTTCGGGATCTCTACTAACTATGGCTACACCTTC. Protein: CASSFGISTNYGYTF.

V is TRBV28 and J is TRBJ1-2; TRBD1 might be the D (5 bases). Germline V CDR1 and CDR2: MDHEN, SYDVKM. The CDR3 totals 13 residues. The germline V and J ends were trimmed by 6 bases and 4 bases, with 12 bases remaining between them. The CDR3 region is CASRAGMGYGYTF. CDR3 DNA sequence: TGTGCCAGCAGAGCAGGGATGGGCTATGGCTACACCTTC.

The rearrangement links TRBV27 to TRBJ2-3; D might be TRBD2 (5 bases). CDR1 and CDR2 from the germline V gene are MNHEY and SMNVEV (reference sequence). This CDR3 comprises 17 residues. Trimming shortened V by 4 bases and J by 2 bases, and 19 bases separated the two germline ends. CDR3 residues: CASSSASQAAYTDTQYF. CDR3 sequence (DNA): TGTGCCAGCAGTTCCGCCTCCCAAGCGGCCTACACAGATACGCAGTATTTT.

The J gene is TRBJ1-2, the V gene TRBV18; 7 nucleotides agree with TRBD1. Trimming cost V 1 base and J 6 bases; bases outside gene matches: 8. The CDR3 totals 15 residues. The V gene's germline CDR1 is KGHSH and CDR2 LQKENI. CDR3 nucleotide sequence: TGTGCCAGCTCACCACGAATCACAGGGGAAGATGGCTACACCTTC. It codes for CASSPRITGEDGYTF. Filled out from reference TRBV18 and TRBJ1-2, the complete variable domain reads NAGVMQNPRHLVRRRGQEARLRCSPMKGHSHVYWYRQLPEEGLKFMVYLQKENIIDESGMPKERFSAEFPKEGPSILRIQQVVRGDSAAYFCASSPRITGEDGYTFGSGTRLTVV.

This clonotype was seen only once. The chain couples TRBV2 to TRBJ1-6; 7 positions agree with TRBD1. There are 17 residues in the CDR3. The V and J ends lost 2 bases and 8 bases, in that order; junction bases with no gene match: 12. The V gene's germline CDR1 is SNHLY and CDR2 FYNNEI. In DNA form, the CDR3 reads TGTGCCAGCAGTGAACGTGACAGGGTAATTAGCGATTCACCCCTCCACTTT. As protein: CASSERDRVISDSPLHF.

The rearrangement links TRBV5-1 to TRBJ1-1; D not certain. V was shortened by 0 bases and J by 4 bases, with 10 bases between the two germline ends. Germline V gene data show CDR1 as SGHRS and CDR2 as YFSETQ. CDR3 size: 14 residues. CDR3 sequence reads: CASSLDGISTEAFF. CDR3 nucleotide sequence: TGCGCCAGCAGCTTGGATGGGATTAGCACTGAAGCTTTCTTT.

V gene TRBV6-2 or TRBV6-3 combines with J gene TRBJ2-1; maybe TRBD1 (6 bases). CDR1 and CDR2 from the germline V gene are MNHEY and SVGEGT. The V gene lost 6 bases and the J gene lost 8 bases, with 14 bases spanning the gap. The CDR3 spans 13 residues. The CDR3 loop reads CASRLSNRDEQFF. CDR3 coding DNA: TGTGCCAGCAGATTATCGAACAGGGATGAGCAGTTCTTC.

A few counts support this clonotype. The chain carries TRBV20-1 and TRBJ1-2, with TRBD1 identical over 8 bases. V lost 0 bases and J lost 0; bases outside the gene matches: 12. This CDR3 has 18 residues. Germline V gene data show CDR1 as DFQATT and CDR2 as SNEGSKA (reference sequence). Here the CDR3 reads CSARDRGQETISNYGYTF. The CDR3 DNA follows: TGCAGTGCTAGAGATCGGGGACAGGAGACTATTTCTAACTATGGCTACACCTTC.

This clonotype was recorded a few times. V is TRBV6-2 or TRBV6-3 and J is TRBJ2-7; unclear D gene. The CDR3 is 11 amino acids. Trimming removed 6 bases at V and 3 bases at J, with 6 bases between. Germline CDR1 is MNHEY and CDR2 is SVGEGT. CDR3 bases: TGTGCCAGCAGCAAGATCTACGAGCAGTACTTC. As protein: CASSKIYEQYF.

V is TRBV7-2 and J is TRBJ1-2, with D possibly TRBD1 on 5 matching bases. CDR1 is SGHTA and CDR2 is FQGNSA in the germline V gene. The V end was cut by 2 bases, the J end by 6 bases, with 10 bases between. The CDR3 spans 13 residues. CDR3 amino acids: CASSLPGFDGYTF. The CDR3 region has the DNA TGTGCCAGCAGCTTACCAGGGTTCGATGGCTACACCTTC.

This chain links TRBV6-5 with TRBJ1-2, with 7 bases that match TRBD1. CDR1 and CDR2 from the germline V gene are MNHEY and SVGAGI. This CDR3 spans 13 amino acids. The trim removed 6 bases at V and 8 bases at J, leaving 9 bases unmatched. The CDR3 coding sequence is TGTGCCAGCAGCATTGACAGGGCGGAGGGCTACACCTTC. Its protein product is CASSIDRAEGYTF.

This rearrangement joins TRBV28 to TRBJ2-3; 11 bases line up with TRBD2. V dropped 10 bases and J dropped 1; count of bases not matched to a gene: 13. This CDR3 region has 17 residues. Germline assignment: CDR1 MDHEN and CDR2 SYDVKM. CDR3 sequence reads: CAMGSGGAVGGTDTQYF. The DNA for the CDR3 is TGTGCCATGGGTAGCGGGGGGGCCGTAGGGGGCACAGATACGCAGTATTTT. The full variable domain, completed using reference TRBV28 and TRBJ2-3, is DVKVTQSSRYLVKRTGEKVFLECVQDMDHENMFWYRQDPGLGLRLIYFSYDVKMKEKGDIPEGYSVSREKKERFSLILESASTNQTSMYLCAMGSGGAVGGTDTQYFGPGTRLTVL.

The chain carries TRBV4-1 and TRBJ2-2, with D unclear. Germline V gene data show CDR1 as MGHRA and CDR2 as YSYEKL. The CDR3 sequence is 17 residues long. V lost 0 bases and J 4 bases, leaving 15 bases between the germline ends. CDR3 protein: CASSQDKGMVVTGELFF. CDR3 bases: TGCGCCAGCAGCCAAGATAAGGGAATGGTTGTCACCGGGGAGCTGTTTTTT.

On this clonotype itself: A much larger clone lies one base from this, so it may be a read error. The chain has TRBV5-1 and TRBJ2-7; D gene ambiguous. Deletions cut 3 bases from V and 7 bases from J, with 14 bases between. This CDR3 spans 13 amino acids. In germline, CDR1 is SGHRS, CDR2 YFSETQ. Written as DNA, the CDR3 is TGCGCCAGCAGCTCATCTGGGTACGATGAGCAGTACTTC. It encodes CASSSSGYDEQYF. The variable domain in full, with the rest retrieved from reference TRBV5-1 and TRBJ2-7, is KAGVTQTPRYLIKTRGQQVTLSCSPISGHRSVSWYQQTPGQGLQFLFEYFSETQRNKGNFPGRFSGRQFSNSRSEMNVSTLELGDSALYLCASSSSGYDEQYFGPGTRLTVT.

This chain uses TRBV29-1 with TRBJ2-5, with D uncertain. V was shortened by 5 bases and J by 2 bases, with 12 bases between the two germline ends. The CDR3 is 13 residues long. Germline values: CDR1 SQVTM, CDR2 ANQGSEA. The CDR3 nucleotides read TGCAGCGTTTGTCCCGACGGTCAAGAGACCCAGTACTTC. The encoded protein is CSVCPDGQETQYF.

This clonotype was counted only a few times. Written as DNA, the CDR3 is TGCAGTGCTAGATTCGTCGGCACAGATACGCAGTATTTT. Translation: CSARFVGTDTQYF. The V call is TRBV20-1, the J call TRBJ2-3, with no clear D. V lost 2 bases to trimming and J lost 1 base, with 7 bases between them. The length of the CDR3 is 13 residues. From germline, CDR1 is DFQATT and CDR2 SNEGSKA (reference sequence).